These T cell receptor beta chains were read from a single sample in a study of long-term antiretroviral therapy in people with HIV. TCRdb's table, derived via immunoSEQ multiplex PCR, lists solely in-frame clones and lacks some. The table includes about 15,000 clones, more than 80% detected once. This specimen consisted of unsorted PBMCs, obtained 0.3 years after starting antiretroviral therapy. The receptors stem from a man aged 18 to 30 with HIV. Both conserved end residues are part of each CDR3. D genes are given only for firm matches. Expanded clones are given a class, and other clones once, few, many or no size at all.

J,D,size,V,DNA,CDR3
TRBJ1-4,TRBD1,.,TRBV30,TGTGCCTGGAGAGGGGGCAGGGTTTACGAAAAACTGTTTTTT,CAWRGGRVYEKLFF
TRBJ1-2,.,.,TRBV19,TGTGCCAGTAGTCCCAACGTTCTGGCTGGCTACACCTTC,CASSPNVLAGYTF
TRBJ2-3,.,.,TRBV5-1,TGCGCCAGCCAAGGGGGTGAGAGCACAGATACGCAGTATTTT,CASQGGESTDTQYF
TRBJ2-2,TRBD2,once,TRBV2,TGTGCCAGCACCCCAGGGCGGGGGGGCCAGGGCGGGGAGCTGTTTTTT,CASTPGRGGQGGELFF
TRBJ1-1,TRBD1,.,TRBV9,TGTGCCAGCAGCGTAACGTACAGGGGAACTGAAGCTTTCTTT,CASSVTYRGTEAFF
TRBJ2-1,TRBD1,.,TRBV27,TGTGCCAGCAGTGGGACAGGGGCGACTTCCTACAATGAGCAGTTCTTC,CASSGTGATSYNEQFF
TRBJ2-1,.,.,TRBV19,TGTGCCAGTAGGGGCGGCCTACTCTACAATGAGCAGTTCTTC,CASRGGLLYNEQFF
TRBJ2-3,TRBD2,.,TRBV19,TGTGCCAGTAGTATCGGATTAGCGGGGGCAGCAGATACGCAGTATTTT,CASSIGLAGAADTQYF
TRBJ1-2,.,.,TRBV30,TGTGCCTGGTCCCCGGGGGGGGGTTCTGCGGGCTACACCTTC,CAWSPGGGSAGYTF
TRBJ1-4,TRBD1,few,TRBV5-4,TGTGCCAGCAGCTTGGGGACAGGAGGCGAAAAACTGTTTTTT,CASSLGTGGEKLFF
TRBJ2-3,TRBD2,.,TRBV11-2,TGTGCCAGCAGCACCAATCCAACTAGCGGGGTCTTGCGGGATACGCAGTATTTT,CASSTNPTSGVLRDTQYF
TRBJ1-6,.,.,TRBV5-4,TGTGCCAGCAGCCCCCCAGGGCCAAACTATAATTCACCCCTCCACTTT,CASSPPGPNYNSPLHF
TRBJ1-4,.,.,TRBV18,TGTGCCAGCTCACCATTTGACACAACAACTAATGAAAAACTGTTTTTT,CASSPFDTTTNEKLFF
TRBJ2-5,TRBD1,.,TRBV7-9,TGTGCCAGCAGCTCGGAGTTTGGACAGGGGAGAGAGACCCAGTACTTC,CASSSEFGQGRETQYF
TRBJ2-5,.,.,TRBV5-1,TGCGCCAGCAGTACCGGGGACCAAGAGACCCAGTACTTC,CASSTGDQETQYF
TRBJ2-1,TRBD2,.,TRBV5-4,TGTGCCAGCAGCCCACTAGGAATAGCGGGGGGGCCTAGGTCCTACAATGAGCAGTTCTTC,CASSPLGIAGGPRSYNEQFF
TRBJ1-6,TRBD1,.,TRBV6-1,TGTGCCAGCAGTGATCTTGCCGGACAGGGGGCTTCACCCCTCCACTTT,CASSDLAGQGASPLHF
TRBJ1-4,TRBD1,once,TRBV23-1,TGCGCCAGCAGTCTGCGGACAGGGGGCATTGAAAAACTGTTTTTT,CASSLRTGGIEKLFF
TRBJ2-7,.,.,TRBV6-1,TGTGCCAGCACTGAGCCAGGGGTTTACTACGAGCAGTACTTC,CASTEPGVYYEQYF
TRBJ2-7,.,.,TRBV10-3,TGTGCCACCCAACCCGGCCTGGCAGCCAGGCAGGGGGAGCAGTACTTC,CATQPGLAARQGEQYF
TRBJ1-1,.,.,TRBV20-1,TGCAGTGCTAGAGACGGCACTGAAGCTTTCTTT,CSARDGTEAFF
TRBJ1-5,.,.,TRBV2,TGTGCCAGCCGCCTGGGTGGAAGCAATCAGCCCCAGCATTTT,CASRLGGSNQPQHF
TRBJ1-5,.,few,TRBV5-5,TGTGCCAGCAGCGGAGGGGGGGATACGCAGCCCCAGCATTTT,CASSGGGDTQPQHF
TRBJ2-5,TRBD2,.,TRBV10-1,TGCGCCAGCAGTGATAGCGGGGGGTCCCAAGAGACCCAGTACTTC,CASSDSGGSQETQYF
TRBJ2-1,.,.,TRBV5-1,TGCGCCAGCAGCTTGAAAGGGGGCGGGGGGATCTCCTACAATGAGCAGTTCTTC,CASSLKGGGGISYNEQFF
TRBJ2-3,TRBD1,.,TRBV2,TGTGCCACTGCGGGACAGGGGGTTTCAGATACGCAGTATTTT,CATAGQGVSDTQYF
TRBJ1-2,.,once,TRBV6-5,TGTGCCAGCAGTTATTCATATTATGATGGCTACACCTTC,CASSYSYYDGYTF
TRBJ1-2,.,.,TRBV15,TGTGCCACCAGCAGAGACCCCGGCTATGGCTACACCTTC,CATSRDPGYGYTF
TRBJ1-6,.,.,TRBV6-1,TGTGCCAGCTCAGCCCTGGGGTCACCCCTCCACTTT,CASSALGSPLHF
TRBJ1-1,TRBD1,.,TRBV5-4,TGTGCCAGCAGAGCTGGGACAGGACAAAACACTGAAGCTTTCTTT,CASRAGTGQNTEAFF
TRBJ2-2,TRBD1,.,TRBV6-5,TGTGCCAGCAGTTACTCCGGGACAGACACCGGGGAGCTGTTTTTT,CASSYSGTDTGELFF
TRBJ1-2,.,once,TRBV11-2,TGTGCCAGCAGCCGGGCTTTGAGGGGCCAGTCCTATGGCTACACCTTC,CASSRALRGQSYGYTF
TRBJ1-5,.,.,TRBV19,TGTGCCAGTAGTATTGGGGGGCGCCTCGATCAGCCCCAGCATTTT,CASSIGGRLDQPQHF
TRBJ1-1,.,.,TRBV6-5,TGTGCCAGCAGCCGGAACACTGAAGCTTTCTTT,CASSRNTEAFF
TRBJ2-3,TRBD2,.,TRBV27,TGTGCCAGCAGTTTATGGCGGGGGGCAGGGTGGGGCACAGATACGCAGTATTTT,CASSLWRGAGWGTDTQYF
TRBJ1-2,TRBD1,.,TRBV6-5,TGTGCCAGCAGTTACTCGTCGACAGGGGACTATGGCTACACCTTC,CASSYSSTGDYGYTF
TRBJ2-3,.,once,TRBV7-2,TGTGCCAGCAGCGGGATGGGACTGGGGGATACGCAGTATTTT,CASSGMGLGDTQYF
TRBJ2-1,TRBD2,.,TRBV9,TGTGCCAGCAGCGTAGGGCCCCTGACTAGCGGAGACAATGAGCAGTTCTTC,CASSVGPLTSGDNEQFF
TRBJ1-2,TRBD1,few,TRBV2,TGTGCCAGCAGTGAACCACGGGACAGGGATTTAGATGGCTACACCTTC,CASSEPRDRDLDGYTF
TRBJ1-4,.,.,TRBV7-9,TGTGCCAGCAGCTTACCCCTTAATGAAAAACTGTTTTTT,CASSLPLNEKLFF
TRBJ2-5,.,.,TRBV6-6,TGTGCCAGCACCGGACGCAAAGAGACCCAGTACTTC,CASTGRKETQYF
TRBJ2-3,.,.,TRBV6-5,TGTGCCAGCAGTTACTCGACAGTCACAGATACGCAGTATTTT,CASSYSTVTDTQYF
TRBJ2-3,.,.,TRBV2,TGTGCCAGCAGTGAAATACAGACAGATACGCAGTATTTT,CASSEIQTDTQYF
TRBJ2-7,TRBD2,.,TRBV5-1,TGCGCCAGCAGCTTGGGGACTAGCGGGGACTACGAGCAGTACTTC,CASSLGTSGDYEQYF